These 6 T cell receptor beta chains originate from one sample sequenced in a study of T cells in Graves' hyperthyroidism and ophthalmopathy. Amplification targeted TCR beta CDR3 regions from RNA transcripts. Primed by the HTBI set, a first-round RT-PCR was run on the TCR CDR3. TCRdb fed the multiplex PCR reads into MiXCR, producing one record per CDR3 protein. This repertoire shows 550,000 to 800,000 distinct CDR3 sequences, about 15% found once; its top ten account for around 7.7%. The sequenced material came from blood. The receptors were sampled from a man between 18 and 35 years old with Graves' hyperthyroidism.

This clonotype was picked up many times. V and J are TRBV6-2 or TRBV6-3 and TRBJ2-3, with D maybe TRBD2 (5 bases). The CDR3 extends over 15 amino acids. Germline values: CDR1 MNHEY, CDR2 SVGEGT. V lost 3 bases and J lost 0, with 10 bases in between. CDR3 sequence (DNA): TGTGCCAGCAGTTATCCTGGAGGTAGCACAGATACGCAGTATTTT. Translating it yields CASSYPGGSTDTQYF.

This clonotype was seen a few times. The gene calls are TRBV7-9 and TRBJ2-3; TRBD1 aligns across 8 bases. Germline V gives CDR1 SEHNR, CDR2 FQNEAQ (reference sequence). J lost 4 bases, V lost 8 bases, and 11 bases had no gene match. The CDR3 consists of 15 residues. CDR3: CASYRWLTGADTQYF. DNA for the CDR3: TGTGCCAGCTACCGCTGGTTGACAGGGGCAGATACGCAGTATTTT.

This clonotype was seen a few times. The chain couples TRBV19 to TRBJ2-7; D is uncertain. This CDR3 is 14 amino acids long. V gave up 6 bases and J gave up 4 bases, with 16 bases separating them. Germline values: CDR1 LNHDA, CDR2 SQIVND (reference sequence). CDR3 amino acids: CASSPGQVGYEQYF. The CDR3 DNA reads as TGTGCCAGTAGCCCCGGGCAGGTTGGTTACGAGCAGTACTTC.

The rearrangement joins TRBV12-3 or TRBV12-4 to TRBJ2-7, with 7 bases fitting TRBD1. With 7 bases clipped from V and 3 bases from J, the junction kept 9 bases outside the gene matches. CDR3 length equals 14 residues. CDR3 region: CASTGRGQNYEQYF. In DNA, the CDR3 is TGTGCCAGCACCGGCAGGGGACAGAACTACGAGCAGTACTTC.

This clonotype occurred many times. V is TRBV12-3 or TRBV12-4 and J is TRBJ2-3; tentative D call: TRBD2 (6 bases). V was shortened by 6 bases and J by 5 bases, with 15 bases between the two germline ends. This CDR3 comprises 14 residues. CDR3 amino acids: CASSPMGGRDTQYF. The CDR3 DNA reads TGTGCCAGCAGCCCAATGGGGGGAAGAGATACGCAGTATTTT.

A word on this clonotype: One base away lies a much larger clone, so this may be a sequencing read error. The chain uses TRBV6-1 and TRBJ2-7, with 10 bases that match TRBD1. The germline V gene encodes CDR1 MNHNS and CDR2 SASEGT. The CDR3 is made up of 14 amino acids. In nucleotides, the CDR3 is TGTGCCGGCAGAACCCGGGACAGGGGCTACGAGCAGTACTTC. Its translation: CAGRTRDRGYEQYF.